This T cell receptor beta chain was sequenced during a study of blood T cell repertoires in COVID-19. The CDR3 runs 14 residues. Trimming shortened V by 3 bases and J by 0 bases, and 8 bases separated the two germline ends. Germline V gene data show CDR1 as SGHNT and CDR2 as YENEEA. Here immunoSEQ multiplex PCR was the method, and the copy in TCRdb shows in-frame clones only, minus some. The repertoire holds 65,000 to 70,000 clones, over 75% seen once, with roughly 2.9% in the top ten. The source is an elderly man with acute or convalescent COVID-19. The gene calls are TRBV11-3 and TRBJ1-2; D is uncertain. The sequenced sample consisted of peripheral blood. For the CDR3, the DNA is TGTGCCAGCAGCTTTGGCGGAGCTAACTATGGCTACACCTTC. This codes for CASSFGGANYGYTF.